Sequencing of this T cell receptor (beta chain) was carried out in a study of blood T cells in healthy people across ages. The study's findings and limits: Donor CMV status, an unknown factor, possibly confounded changes in expanded clonotypes.

A second 7 to 11 cycle PCR used barcoded and J-beta primers. TCRdb analysed the 5' RACE reads with MiXCR anew, one entry per CDR3 protein. The sample consists of approximately 800,000 distinct CDR3 sequences, approximately 24% of them appearing once. This CDR3 comprises 17 residues. J gave up 5 bases and V 0 bases, and 10 bases lay outside the gene matches. About this clonotype: Its antigen is still unknown.

The same sample was also used in a study of T cells of mothers and their children. In that study: The sample comes from fewer than ten healthy Caucasian donors: mothers and children.

This chain uses TRBV23-1 with TRBJ2-3; the match to TRBD2 covers 8 bases. TRBV23-1 is flagged as an ORF with uncertain function. Source material: blood. The TCR originated in a boy younger than 18 in good health. DNA for the CDR3: TGCGCCAGCAGTCAATCTGGGATCGGGACTAGAGGAGATACGCAGTATTTT. It specifies CASSQSGIGTRGDTQYF.